Shown below are 6 T cell receptor beta chains from a single sample sequenced in a study of PD-1 blockade in classical Hodgkin lymphoma. Data came from immunoSEQ multiplex PCR; TCRdb stores just in-frame clones and leaves some out. The sample carries under 7,500 clones, just over 85% recorded once. With no exception, relapse followed autologous stem cell transplantation in all patients, and brentuximab vedotin exposure varied. Material: peripheral blood mononuclear cells (PBMCs), obtained before the second cycle of nivolumab. These receptors were collected from a human donor with classical Hodgkin lymphoma.

This chain joins TRBV5-1 and TRBJ1-1; D call uncertain. The length of the CDR3 is 11 residues. Deletions cut 5 bases from V and 11 bases from J, with 13 bases between. From germline, CDR1 is SGHRS and CDR2 YFSETQ. CDR3: CASSNTAVAFF. The CDR3 DNA is TGCGCCAGCAGTAATACAGCGGTGGCTTTCTTT.

This clone was seen a single time. This chain joins TRBV6-1 and TRBJ2-7; D is undetermined. V gave up 2 bases and J gave up 3 bases, with 17 bases separating them. This CDR3 has 16 residues. CDR1 and CDR2 from the germline V gene are MNHNS and SASEGT. CDR3 loop: CASSENPSPVLYEQYV. The CDR3, as DNA: TGTGCCAGCAGTGAAAATCCCAGTCCAGTACTCTACGAGCAGTACGTC.

This chain joins TRBV18 and TRBJ2-5; 8 bases fit TRBD1. Unmatched junction bases numbered 6, after V lost 3 bases and J lost 6 bases. Germline V gene lookup returns CDR1 KGHSH and CDR2 LQKENI. This CDR3 contains 14 residues. The CDR3 DNA reads TGTGCCAGCTCACCGGCAGGGGGCGGGAAGACCCAGTACTTC. Protein sequence: CASSPAGGGKTQYF. The entire variable domain, with the rest obtained from reference TRBV18 and TRBJ2-5, is as follows: NAGVMQNPRHLVRRRGQEARLRCSPMKGHSHVYWYRQLPEEGLKFMVYLQKENIIDESGMPKERFSAEFPKEGPSILRIQQVVRGDSAAYFCASSPAGGGKTQYFGPGTRLLVL.

The V call is TRBV11-3, the J call TRBJ1-1; 7 bases fit TRBD1. The V and J ends lost 8 bases and 7 bases, in that order; junction bases with no gene match: 10. The CDR3 is 13 residues long. CDR1 and CDR2 from the germline V gene are SGHNT and YENEEA. The CDR3 protein is CASSWNRGIEAFF. The CDR3 nucleotides are TGTGCCAGCTCTTGGAACAGGGGAATTGAAGCTTTCTTT.

This chain links TRBV7-9 with TRBJ2-7; D remains unclear. V lost 2 bases to trimming and J lost 6 bases, with 11 bases between them. This CDR3 contains 13 residues. Germline loops: CDR1 SEHNR, CDR2 FQNEAQ (reference sequence). CDR3 nucleotide sequence: TGTGCCAGCAGCTTATACCCCCTACGCGAGCAGTACGTC. Translation gives CASSLYPLREQYV.

This chain uses TRBV6-6 with TRBJ2-7; 7 bases are shared with TRBD1. In germline, CDR1 is MNHNY, CDR2 SVGAGI (reference sequence). V lost 6 bases and J lost 0; bases outside the gene matches: 5. This CDR3 has 14 residues. CDR3 sequence: CASRRTGLSYEQYV. Written as DNA, the CDR3 is TGTGCCAGCAGGCGGACAGGACTCTCCTACGAGCAGTACGTC.